This TCR beta chain comes out of a study of cytomegalovirus exposure and HLA in healthy donors. About this clone itself: Its antigen is unknown.

Vbeta (60) and Jbeta (13) primers were used in the PCR. TCRdb keeps only in-frame clones here, not all; method: immunoSEQ multiplex PCR. Of fewer than 250,000 clones listed, about 90% were seen once; the top ten hold 1% to 1.5%. Broader study findings: Later analysis indicated greater clonal expansion among HLA-associated TCR beta chains than among equally common other chains. An analysis that was carried out later associated approximately 17,000 TCR beta sequences with HLA alleles at 0.05 false discovery rate.

The specimen was PBMCs. This sequence originates from a man younger than 40 in good health and CMV-seronegative.

The CDR3: CASSFMGLYGPDEQYF. The DNA for the CDR3 is TGTGCCAGCAGCTTTATGGGACTATACGGCCCGGACGAGCAGTACTTC. The chain uses TRBV5-4 and TRBJ2-7; 7 nucleotides match TRBD2. The germline V gene has CDR1 SGHNT and CDR2 YYREEE (reference sequence). The CDR3 covers 16 residues. J lost 5 bases, V lost 2 bases, and 13 bases had no gene match.